The next 32 T cell receptor beta chains were all read from a single sample in a study of blood T cell repertoires in COVID-19. The data were produced by immunoSEQ multiplex PCR, yet TCRdb's version contains in-frame clones alone and is incomplete. Among about 93,000 clones listed, 86% were seen once. Sequenced: peripheral blood. These receptors were taken from an elderly woman with acute or convalescent COVID-19.

This clone was seen just once. The chain joins TRBV5-1 to TRBJ1-6, with D maybe TRBD1 (6 bases). The CDR3 extends over 14 amino acids. Germline loops: CDR1 SGHRS, CDR2 YFSETQ. With 4 bases removed from V and 8 bases from J, the gap between germline ends came to 13 bases. The CDR3 is CASSLHRDDSPLHF. CDR3 in DNA: TGCGCCAGCAGCCTTCACAGGGATGATTCACCCCTCCACTTT.

This chain links TRBV5-6 with TRBJ2-1; 7 nucleotides match TRBD1. This CDR3 contains 16 residues. J was trimmed by 3 bases and V by 1 base; bases with no gene match: 7. CDR1 and CDR2 from the germline V gene are SGHDT and YYEEEE. This CDR3 reads CASSLYEGAVYNEQFF. The CDR3 DNA follows: TGTGCCAGCAGCTTGTACGAGGGGGCGGTCTACAATGAGCAGTTCTTC.

This clone was counted a few times. This chain joins TRBV4-1 and TRBJ1-2; no clear D. The CDR3 runs to 15 residues. Germline assignment: CDR1 MGHRA and CDR2 YSYEKL. V lost 5 bases and J 2 bases, leaving 15 bases between the germline ends. This chain's CDR3 is CASSSRLPGNYGYTF. CDR3 coding DNA: TGCGCCAGCAGCTCTAGACTGCCGGGGAACTATGGCTACACCTTC.

The chain has TRBV3-1 (or the pseudogene TRBV3-2) and TRBJ1-1; no clear D gene. The CDR3 loop spans 15 amino acids. Germline values: CDR1 LGHDT, CDR2 YNNKEL (reference sequence). V was pared by 4 bases and J by 6 bases, with 18 bases between. DNA of the CDR3: TGTGCCAGCAGCCTAAGAGGCCCGGGAAGGGCTGAAGCTTTCTTT. As protein: CASSLRGPGRAEAFF.

This rearrangement joins TRBV29-1 to TRBJ1-4; a weak D match, TRBD1 (6 bases). This CDR3 spans 13 amino acids. Trimming stripped 6 bases from V and 7 bases from J, with 15 bases between. Germline values: CDR1 SQVTM, CDR2 ANQGSEA. CDR3 sequence (DNA): TGCAGCGTGGGGACATGGGGGAGTGAAAAACTGTTTTTT. Translation: CSVGTWGSEKLFF.

The chain recombines TRBV2 with TRBJ2-7; TRBD1 aligns across 8 bases. This CDR3 comprises 14 residues. Trimming cost V 4 bases and J 7 bases; bases outside gene matches: 9. Germline V gives CDR1 SNHLY, CDR2 FYNNEI. The CDR3 loop is CASSVAGGMGEQYF. The CDR3 nucleotides are TGTGCCAGCAGTGTTGCAGGGGGCATGGGTGAGCAGTACTTC.

The chain couples TRBV5-4 to TRBJ2-5; 8 bases agree with TRBD1. V lost 2 bases, J lost 5 bases, and 8 bases stayed unmatched. Per germline, CDR1 SGHNT and CDR2 YYREEE (reference sequence). The CDR3 loop spans 15 amino acids. This CDR3 is CASSFRQGSWETQYF. The CDR3 nucleotides are TGTGCCAGCAGCTTTAGACAGGGGAGCTGGGAGACCCAGTACTTC. Full variable domain (remainder filled in from reference TRBV5-4 and TRBJ2-5): ETGVTQSPTHLIKTRGQQVTLRCSSQSGHNTVSWYQQALGQGPQFIFQYYREEENGRGNFPPRFSGLQFPNYSSELNVNALELDDSALYLCASSFRQGSWETQYFGPGTRLLVL.

The chain links TRBV4-1 to TRBJ2-7; 7 positions match TRBD1. This CDR3 contains 15 residues. The germline gives CDR1 MGHRA, CDR2 YSYEKL. With V trimmed by 5 bases and J by 6 bases, 13 bases remained unmatched. The CDR3 sequence is CASSRGTAPEGEQYF. DNA of the CDR3: TGCGCCAGCAGCAGGGGGACAGCCCCAGAGGGCGAGCAGTACTTC.

The rearrangement links TRBV25-1 to TRBJ1-3; D ambiguous. Germline assignment: CDR1 MGHDK and CDR2 SYGVNS. The CDR3 consists of 12 residues. V shed 7 bases and J shed 0 bases, with 4 bases lying between them. CDR3 bases: TGTGCCAGCACCTCCTCTGGAAACACCATATATTTT. Its protein product is CASTSSGNTIYF.

In this sample, this clone turned up a few times. Here the CDR3 DNA reads TGTGCCAGCGGGAAGGGGCAGGGGGTCTACGAGCAGTACTTC. Its protein is CASGKGQGVYEQYF. V gene TRBV2 combines with J gene TRBJ2-7, with TRBD1 identical over 7 bases. J gave up 3 bases and V 8 bases, and 10 bases lay outside the gene matches. This CDR3 comprises 14 residues. Germline CDR1 and CDR2: SNHLY and FYNNEI. The full variable domain, its missing parts supplied by reference TRBV2 and TRBJ2-7, is EPEVTQTPSHQVTQMGQEVILRCVPISNHLYFYWYRQILGQKVEFLVSFYNNEISEKSEIFDDQFSVERPDGSNFTLKIRSTKLEDSAMYFCASGKGQGVYEQYFGPGTRLTVT.

The chain couples TRBV2 to TRBJ1-5; the match to TRBD1 covers 7 bases. This CDR3 has 14 amino acids. The germline V gene has CDR1 SNHLY and CDR2 FYNNEI. Trimming cost V 3 bases and J 5 bases; bases outside gene matches: 4. CDR3 nucleotide sequence: TGTGCCAGCAGTGAGGACAGGAGCTATCAGCCCCAGCATTTT. Translated: CASSEDRSYQPQHF.

The V and J genes are TRBV5-1 and TRBJ2-7, with 9 bases matching TRBD1. CDR1 and CDR2 from the germline V gene are SGHRS and YFSETQ. V lost 0 bases and J lost 3; bases outside the gene matches: 7. The CDR3 contains 16 residues. In nucleotides, the CDR3 is TGCGCCAGCAGCTTGGATCTGGACAGGGGTATCTACGAGCAGTACTTC. Translating gives CASSLDLDRGIYEQYF.

CDR3 DNA: TGCGCCAGCAGCCCCGGCACAGGGGCCTACAATGAGCAGTTCTTC. Residues: CASSPGTGAYNEQFF. V is TRBV4-1 and J is TRBJ2-1; 7 bases match TRBD1. Losses at the gene ends were 4 bases for V and 2 bases for J; bases not matched to a gene: 5. Looked up from germline, CDR1 is MGHRA and CDR2 is YSYEKL. The CDR3 sequence is 15 residues long.

The chain recombines TRBV5-1 with TRBJ2-1; TRBD2 matches at 11 bases. The germline CDR1 and CDR2 sequences are SGHRS and YFSETQ. With V trimmed by 1 base and J by 4 bases, 4 bases remained unmatched. This CDR3 is built from 16 residues. In DNA, the CDR3 is TGCGCCAGCAGCTTGACTAGCGGGGGCCCTTACAATGAGCAGTTCTTC. Protein sequence: CASSLTSGGPYNEQFF. The entire variable domain, with the rest obtained from reference TRBV5-1 and TRBJ2-1, is as follows: KAGVTQTPRYLIKTRGQQVTLSCSPISGHRSVSWYQQTPGQGLQFLFEYFSETQRNKGNFPGRFSGRQFSNSRSEMNVSTLELGDSALYLCASSLTSGGPYNEQFFGPGTRLTVL.

The chain couples TRBV27 to TRBJ1-2; 8 bases line up with TRBD1. CDR3 length: 17 amino acids. Germline CDR1 and CDR2: MNHEY and SMNVEV (reference sequence). Losses at the gene ends were 2 bases for V and 1 base for J; bases not matched to a gene: 9. CDR3 sequence: CASSLTPDRGLNYGYTF. CDR3 nucleotides: TGTGCCAGCAGTTTAACCCCTGACAGGGGTCTTAACTATGGCTACACCTTC.

This clone occurred once. This chain uses TRBV18 with TRBJ1-2; D remains unclear. Per the germline V gene, CDR1 is KGHSH and CDR2 is LQKENI. V lost 4 bases, J lost 0 bases, and 9 bases lay in between. The CDR3 has 14 amino acids. The CDR3 region has the DNA TGTGCCAGCTCACGTGCGGAAGCTAACTATGGCTACACCTTC. Encoded protein: CASSRAEANYGYTF. The full variable domain, its missing parts supplied by reference TRBV18 and TRBJ1-2, is NAGVMQNPRHLVRRRGQEARLRCSPMKGHSHVYWYRQLPEEGLKFMVYLQKENIIDESGMPKERFSAEFPKEGPSILRIQQVVRGDSAAYFCASSRAEANYGYTFGSGTRLTVV.

The CDR3: CASSLALQTASDTQYF. The CDR3 region has the DNA TGTGCCAGCAGCTTAGCGCTTCAGACAGCTTCAGATACGCAGTATTTT. The V gene is TRBV7-9, the J gene TRBJ2-3, with a weak D call TRBD1 (5 bases). Trimming removed 0 bases from V and 4 bases from J, with 14 bases in between. CDR3 length: 16 residues. CDR1 SEHNR and CDR2 FQNEAQ come from the germline V gene (reference sequence).

In DNA, the CDR3 is TGTGCCAGCAGCCCCCGGGACAGAGACACCGGGGAGCTGTTTTTT. Protein: CASSPRDRDTGELFF. V gene TRBV5-4 combines with J gene TRBJ2-2; the match to TRBD1 covers 7 bases. This CDR3 spans 15 amino acids. Germline V gives CDR1 SGHNT, CDR2 YYREEE (reference sequence). J was trimmed by 3 bases and V by 4 bases; bases with no gene match: 6.

The J gene is TRBJ2-7, the V gene TRBV5-1; D not certain. Germline CDR1 reads SGHRS; CDR2 reads YFSETQ. Trimming stripped 0 bases from V and 3 bases from J, with 13 bases between. The length of the CDR3 is 15 residues. The chain's CDR3 is CASSLDFQVHYEQYF. CDR3 sequence (DNA): TGCGCCAGCAGCTTGGACTTTCAGGTACACTACGAGCAGTACTTC.

The chain employs TRBV10-3 and TRBJ1-6; 10 bases are a match to TRBD1. CDR1 and CDR2 (germline): ENHRY, SYGVKD. The length of the CDR3 is 18 residues. V shed 4 bases and J 5 bases; nucleotides not matched to a gene: 11. DNA of the CDR3: TGTGCCATCAGTGCCCTCGTGGGGACAGGGGTAAATAATTCACCCCTCCACTTT. This codes for CAISALVGTGVNNSPLHF.

The V and J genes are TRBV5-1 and TRBJ2-3; a weak D match, TRBD1 (5 bases). The CDR3 runs to 14 residues. CDR1 and CDR2 (germline): SGHRS, YFSETQ. Trimming shortened V by 4 bases and J by 3 bases, and 12 bases separated the two germline ends. CDR3 nucleotides: TGCGCCAGCAGCGAGCAGGGTCGGACAGATACGCAGTATTTT. It is translated as CASSEQGRTDTQYF.

The chain employs TRBV11-2 and TRBJ2-1; possible D gene TRBD1, 5 bases. The CDR3 has 15 residues. V lost 3 bases, J lost 2 bases, and 11 bases lay in between. Per the germline V gene, CDR1 is SGHAT and CDR2 is FQNNGV. The CDR3 loop is CASSFSDSAYNEQFF. In DNA form, the CDR3 reads TGTGCCAGCAGCTTCTCCGACAGCGCCTACAATGAGCAGTTCTTC.

The chain uses TRBV7-9 and TRBJ1-1, with TRBD1 matching over 12 bases. The CDR3 is 18 amino acids. Germline V lookup: CDR1 SEHNR, CDR2 FQNEAQ (reference sequence). V shed 5 bases and J 4 bases; nucleotides not matched to a gene: 14. The CDR3 reads CASSPTLGTGGPGTEAFF. The CDR3 DNA follows: TGTGCCAGCAGCCCTACCTTAGGGACAGGGGGCCCGGGCACTGAAGCTTTCTTT.

The chain couples TRBV5-1 to TRBJ1-6; no reliable D call. This CDR3 region has 15 residues. Germline V CDR1 and CDR2: SGHRS, YFSETQ. Trimming stripped 4 bases from V and 5 bases from J, with 13 bases between. The CDR3 nucleotides are TGCGCCAGCAGCCTAGGACTAGGGCATAATTCACCCCTCCACTTT. Translated, it gives CASSLGLGHNSPLHF.

The genes are TRBV6-1 and TRBJ1-6; TRBD1 aligns across 11 bases. The CDR3 sequence is 15 residues long. The germline CDR1 and CDR2 sequences are MNHNS and SASEGT. Trimming took 1 base from V and 10 from J; bases not matched to a gene: 3. The CDR3 reads CASSEEGTGGSPLHF. For the CDR3, the DNA is TGTGCCAGCAGTGAAGAAGGGACAGGGGGATCACCCCTCCACTTT.

The rearrangement uses TRBV9 and TRBJ1-1; D unresolved. V was cut by 3 bases and J by 7 bases, with 13 bases left in between. Germline CDR1 SGDLS, CDR2 YYNGEE. The CDR3 has 13 residues. CDR3 loop: CASSERPEGEAFF. The CDR3 DNA follows: TGTGCCAGCAGCGAGCGCCCCGAGGGTGAAGCTTTCTTT.

The chain has TRBV18 and TRBJ1-1; 8 bases are a match to TRBD1. Per the germline V gene, CDR1 is KGHSH and CDR2 is LQKENI. This CDR3 region has 13 residues. Germline trimming cut 3 bases from V and 8 bases from J; bases unmatched to any gene: 5. The CDR3 sequence: CASSPGTGAEAFF. In DNA form, the CDR3 reads TGTGCCAGCTCACCTGGGACAGGAGCCGAAGCTTTCTTT.

This clone has more than one count but fewer than ten. The V and J genes are TRBV4-2 and TRBJ1-1, with 10 bases identical to TRBD1. The CDR3 is 16 residues long. Germline V gives CDR1 LGHNA, CDR2 YNFKEQ. V dropped 1 base and J dropped 1; count of bases not matched to a gene: 3. The CDR3 is CASSQGQGAPNTEAFF. In DNA form, the CDR3 reads TGTGCCAGCAGCCAAGGACAGGGGGCCCCGAACACTGAAGCTTTCTTT.

The CDR3 DNA reads TGCGCCAGCAGCCCGGGACAGACTCACAATGAAAAACTGTTTTTT. Residues: CASSPGQTHNEKLFF. This chain joins TRBV4-1 and TRBJ1-4; 7 nucleotides agree with TRBD1. V shed 4 bases, J shed 5 bases, and the junction held 7 bases outside the gene matches. Germline V gene lookup returns CDR1 MGHRA and CDR2 YSYEKL. The CDR3 spans 15 residues.

The rearrangement joins TRBV20-1 to TRBJ2-1; 11 positions agree with TRBD2. This CDR3 comprises 14 residues. CDR1 is DFQATT, CDR2 SNEGSKA, per germline (reference sequence). V was pared by 3 bases and J by 4 bases, with 2 bases of the junction left unmatched. The CDR3 sequence: CSASIAGGYNEQFF. The DNA of the CDR3 is TGCAGTGCTAGTATAGCGGGGGGGTACAATGAGCAGTTCTTC.

On this clone itself: At one end, the junction sequence differs from germline, possibly due to a read error. The chain employs TRBV2 and TRBJ1-1; D is uncertain. The CDR3 totals 13 residues. Per the germline V gene, CDR1 is SNHLY and CDR2 is FYNNEI. The CDR3 is CASSEAPSTEAFF. CDR3 in DNA: TGTGCCAGCAGCGAAGCCCCTAGCACTGAAGCTTTCTTT.

This chain links TRBV10-2 with TRBJ2-5; TRBD2 might be the D (5 bases). This CDR3 is built from 12 residues. The V end was cut by 6 bases, the J end by 5 bases, with 10 bases between. Germline V gene data show CDR1 as WSHSY and CDR2 as SAAADI. CDR3 nucleotides: TGCGCCAGCAGCAACACGGGGGAGACCCAGTACTTC. Translating gives CASSNTGETQYF.